This T cell receptor beta chain appears in the sequencing data of a study of T cell repertoires in cytomegalovirus infection. MiXCR, applied by TCRdb to the reads, yields one record per CDR3 protein. Of more than 650,000 distinct CDR3 sequences listed, about 40% are singletons. Ten or more counts support this clonotype. Sequences were obtained from PBMCs. The sequence was obtained from a human donor in good health (CMV status not recorded). Some clones in this sample may be carry-over from other donors' samples.

CDR3 bases: TGTGCCAGCGGCGACCGGGAGAAAGCTTATTCACCCCTCCACTTT. Its translation is CASGDREKAYSPLHF. V gene TRBV12-3 or TRBV12-4 combines with J gene TRBJ1-6, with unresolved D. This CDR3 contains 15 residues. The germline V and J ends were trimmed by 8 bases and 8 bases, with 19 bases remaining between them.